This T cell receptor beta chain came from a study of control samples from healthy donors and cancer patients. Trimming took off 0 bases at V and 6 bases at J, with 22 bases between the two ends. The CDR3 totals 18 residues. Germline V gene sequence: CDR1 MNHEY, CDR2 SMNVEV (reference sequence). The assay was immunoSEQ multiplex PCR, and TCRdb's table has in-frame clones only and misses some. The data contain 130,000 or so clones, under 90% of them seen just once; the ten biggest clones take up just over 7.5%. This chain links TRBV27 with TRBJ2-3, with no clear D. Sequenced input: PBMCs. The TCR originated in a man aged 45-60 years with head and neck cancer. CDR3 loop: CASSLSWQTAMLDDTQYF. The CDR3 DNA is TGTGCCAGCAGTTTATCGTGGCAGACTGCCATGTTAGACGATACGCAGTATTTT.